This note documents a single T cell receptor beta chain sequence. A junction end diverges from the germline sequence, so it may reflect a read error. Amplification from RNA transcripts yielded the TCR beta CDR3 regions. Following a first-round RT-PCR that used HTBI primers, a second-round multiplex PCR was carried out. TCRdb fed the multiplex PCR reads into MiXCR, producing one record per CDR3 protein. The table has more than 550,000 distinct CDR3 sequences, about two fifths seen once. The sample originates from a study of Graves' ophthalmopathy and Graves' hyperthyroidism. Ophthalmopathy donors showed moderate-to-severe activity, CAS ≥3, NOSPECS ≥4 and a duration under 3 months. The sequence derives from an adult man with Graves' ophthalmopathy. The sequenced sample consisted of peripheral blood.

CDR3 DNA: TGTGCCGGCAGCTTAGGCGATCCTCTACCCCTCCACTTT. Protein sequence: CAGSLGDPLPLHF. The chain employs TRBV7-8 and TRBJ1-6; D remains unclear. This CDR3 region has 13 residues. Germline loops: CDR1 SGHVS, CDR2 FQNEAQ. Variable domain in full (rest from reference TRBV7-8 and TRBJ1-6): GAGVSQSPRYKVAKRGQDVALRCDPISGHVSLFWYQQALGQGPEFLTYFQNEAQLDKSGLPSDRFFAERPEGSVSTLKIQRTQQEDSAVYLCAGSLGDPLPLHFGNGTRLTVT.